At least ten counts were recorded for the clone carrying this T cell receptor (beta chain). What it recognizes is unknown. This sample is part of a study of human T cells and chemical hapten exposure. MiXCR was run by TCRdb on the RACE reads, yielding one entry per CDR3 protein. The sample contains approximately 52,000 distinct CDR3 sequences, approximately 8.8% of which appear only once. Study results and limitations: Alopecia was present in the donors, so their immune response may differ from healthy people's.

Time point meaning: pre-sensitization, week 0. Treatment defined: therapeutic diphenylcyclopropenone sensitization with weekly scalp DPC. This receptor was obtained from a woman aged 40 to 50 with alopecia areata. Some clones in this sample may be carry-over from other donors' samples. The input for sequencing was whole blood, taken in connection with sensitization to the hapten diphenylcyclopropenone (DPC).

The CDR3 DNA reads TGTGCCAGCAGTTACGGGCCCTACGAGCAGTACTTC. The encoded protein is CASSYGPYEQYF. The J gene is TRBJ2-7, the V gene TRBV6-2 or TRBV6-3; D gene unclear. V was trimmed by 2 bases and J by 2 bases, leaving 4 bases between them. The CDR3 runs 12 residues. Germline values: CDR1 MNHEY, CDR2 SVGEGT.